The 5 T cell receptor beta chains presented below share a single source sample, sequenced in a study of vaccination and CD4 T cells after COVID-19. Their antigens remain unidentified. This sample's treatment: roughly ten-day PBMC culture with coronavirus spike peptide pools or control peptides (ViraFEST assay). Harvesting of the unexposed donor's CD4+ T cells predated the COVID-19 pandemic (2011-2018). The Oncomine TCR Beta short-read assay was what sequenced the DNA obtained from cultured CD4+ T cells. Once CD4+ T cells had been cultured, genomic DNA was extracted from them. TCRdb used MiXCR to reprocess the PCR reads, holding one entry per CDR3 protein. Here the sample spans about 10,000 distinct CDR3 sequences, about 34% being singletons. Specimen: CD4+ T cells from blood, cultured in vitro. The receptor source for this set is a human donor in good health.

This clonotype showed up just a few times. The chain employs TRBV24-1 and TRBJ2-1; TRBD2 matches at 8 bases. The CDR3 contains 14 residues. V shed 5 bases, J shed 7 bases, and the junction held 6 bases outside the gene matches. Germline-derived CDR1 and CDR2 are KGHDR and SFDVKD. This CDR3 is CATSVRGARNEQFF. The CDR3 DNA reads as TGTGCCACCAGTGTGCGGGGGGCACGGAATGAGCAGTTCTTC.

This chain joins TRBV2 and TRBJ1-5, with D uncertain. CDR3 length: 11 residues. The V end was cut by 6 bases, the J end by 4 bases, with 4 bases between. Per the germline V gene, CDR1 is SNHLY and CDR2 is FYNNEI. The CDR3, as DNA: TGTGCCAGCAGGAATAATCAGCCCCAGCATTTT. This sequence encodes CASRNNQPQHF.

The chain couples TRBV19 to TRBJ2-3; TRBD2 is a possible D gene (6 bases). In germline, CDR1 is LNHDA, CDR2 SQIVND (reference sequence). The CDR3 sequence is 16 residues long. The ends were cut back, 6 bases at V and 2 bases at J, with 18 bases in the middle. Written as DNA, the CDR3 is TGTGCCAGTAGGCCCCTTGGCGGGGAGAACACAGATACGCAGTATTTT. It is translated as CASRPLGGENTDTQYF.

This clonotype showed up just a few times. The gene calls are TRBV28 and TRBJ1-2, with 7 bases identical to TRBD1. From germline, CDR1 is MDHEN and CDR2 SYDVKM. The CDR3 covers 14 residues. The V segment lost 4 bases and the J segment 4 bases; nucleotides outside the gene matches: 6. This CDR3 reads CASSSNRGSYGYTF. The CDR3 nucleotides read TGTGCCAGCAGTTCTAACAGGGGATCCTATGGCTACACCTTC.

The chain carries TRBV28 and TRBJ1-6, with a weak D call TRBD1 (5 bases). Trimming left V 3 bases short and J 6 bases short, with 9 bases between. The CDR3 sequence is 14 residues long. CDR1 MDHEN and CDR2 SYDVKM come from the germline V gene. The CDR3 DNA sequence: TGTGCCAGCAGTTTGGGGGGTGGTAATTCACCCCTCCACTTT. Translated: CASSLGGGNSPLHF.